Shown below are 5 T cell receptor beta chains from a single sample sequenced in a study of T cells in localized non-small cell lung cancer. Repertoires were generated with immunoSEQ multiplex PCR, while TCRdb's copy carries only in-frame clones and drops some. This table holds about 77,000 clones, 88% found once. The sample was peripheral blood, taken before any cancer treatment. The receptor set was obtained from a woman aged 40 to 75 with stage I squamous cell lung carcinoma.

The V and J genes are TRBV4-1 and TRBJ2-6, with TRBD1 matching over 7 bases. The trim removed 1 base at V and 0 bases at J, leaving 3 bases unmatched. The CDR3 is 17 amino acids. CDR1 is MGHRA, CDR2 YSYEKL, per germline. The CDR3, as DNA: TGCGCCAGCAGCCAAGGGGCAGGGGGCTCTGGGGCCAACGTCCTGACTTTC. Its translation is CASSQGAGGSGANVLTF.

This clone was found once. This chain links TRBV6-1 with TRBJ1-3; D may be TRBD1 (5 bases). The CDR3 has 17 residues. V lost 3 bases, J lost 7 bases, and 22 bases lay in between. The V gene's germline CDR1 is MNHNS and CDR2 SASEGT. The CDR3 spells CASSDTGTAGFKNTIYF. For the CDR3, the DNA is TGTGCCAGCAGTGATACCGGGACCGCCGGATTTAAGAACACCATATATTTT.

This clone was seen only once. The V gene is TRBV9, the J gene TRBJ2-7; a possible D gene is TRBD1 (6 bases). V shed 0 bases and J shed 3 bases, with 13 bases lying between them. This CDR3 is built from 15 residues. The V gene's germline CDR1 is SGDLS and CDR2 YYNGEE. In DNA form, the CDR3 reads TGTGCCAGCAGCGTAGAGGGGGACACGGACTACGAGCAGTACTTC. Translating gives CASSVEGDTDYEQYF.

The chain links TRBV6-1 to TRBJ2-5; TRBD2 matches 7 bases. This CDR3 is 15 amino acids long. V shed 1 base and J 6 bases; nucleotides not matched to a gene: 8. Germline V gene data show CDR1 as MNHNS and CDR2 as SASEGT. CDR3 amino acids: CASSEEGLAAKTQYF. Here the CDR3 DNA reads TGTGCCAGCAGTGAAGAAGGTCTAGCGGCGAAGACCCAGTACTTC.

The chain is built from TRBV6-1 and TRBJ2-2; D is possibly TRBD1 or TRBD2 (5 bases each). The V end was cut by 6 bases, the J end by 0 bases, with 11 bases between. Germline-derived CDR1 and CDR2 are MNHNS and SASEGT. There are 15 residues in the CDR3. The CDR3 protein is CASRPGTANTGELFF. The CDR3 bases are TGTGCCAGCAGACCCGGGACGGCGAACACCGGGGAGCTGTTTTTT.